These 6 T cell receptor beta chains originate from one sample sequenced in a study of control samples from healthy donors and cancer patients. Method: immunoSEQ multiplex PCR; TCRdb's copy keeps in-frame clones and lacks some. The sample holds roughly 120,000 clones, more than 70% seen once. The sequenced sample was blood. These receptors all come from a man between 50 and 59 years old in good health.

This clone occurred once. The chain uses TRBV10-3 and TRBJ1-1, with 12 nucleotides matching TRBD1. Germline CDR1 ENHRY, CDR2 SYGVKD. CDR3 length equals 16 residues. The J segment lost 4 bases and the V segment lost 3 bases, leaving 6 bases of the junction unmatched. CDR3 region: CAISDGTGGDSTEAFF. The CDR3 DNA sequence: TGTGCCATCAGTGACGGGACAGGGGGCGATTCCACTGAAGCTTTCTTT.

The chain couples TRBV7-2 to TRBJ1-5; D is ambiguous. The V end lost 3 bases, the J end lost 0 bases, and 9 bases lay between the germline ends. This CDR3 comprises 15 residues. Germline V CDR1 and CDR2: SGHTA, FQGNSA. The CDR3 nucleotides read TGTGCCAGCAGCTTGCAAGGGATTAGCAATCAGCCCCAGCATTTT. Translation: CASSLQGISNQPQHF.

This clone was counted a single time. This chain joins TRBV27 and TRBJ2-7, with D maybe TRBD2 (5 bases). CDR1 is MNHEY, CDR2 SMNVEV, per germline (reference sequence). V dropped 6 bases and J dropped 2 bases, with 17 bases sitting between them. The CDR3 length is 15 residues. CDR3 sequence reads: CASRTSGYSTYEQYF. In DNA, the CDR3 is TGTGCCAGCAGGACCTCGGGATATTCCACCTACGAGCAGTACTTC.

The J gene is TRBJ1-1, the V gene TRBV9; D is perhaps TRBD1 (5 bases). V was clipped by 0 bases and J by 1 base, with 16 bases between them. Per germline, CDR1 SGDLS and CDR2 YYNGEE. This CDR3 is built from 17 residues. The CDR3 bases are TGTGCCAGCAGCGTAGCTACGGGGGGGAGATCGAACACTGAAGCTTTCTTT. Translation: CASSVATGGRSNTEAFF.

The V and J genes are TRBV20-1 and TRBJ1-1, with 7 nucleotides matching TRBD1. The trim removed 5 bases at V and 7 bases at J, leaving 4 bases unmatched. The CDR3 runs to 11 residues. The germline V gene encodes CDR1 DFQATT and CDR2 SNEGSKA (reference sequence). Here the CDR3 DNA reads TGCAGTGCTTCCCGACAGGGTGAAGCTTTCTTT. The encoded protein is CSASRQGEAFF.

This sequence joins TRBV29-1 and TRBJ2-5, with unresolved D. Germline-derived CDR1 and CDR2 are SQVTM and ANQGSEA. The ends were cut back, 3 bases at V and 1 base at J, with 6 bases in the middle. The CDR3 consists of 12 residues. The CDR3 sequence: CSVDRPQETQYF. The CDR3 DNA follows: TGCAGCGTTGACAGGCCCCAAGAGACCCAGTACTTC.